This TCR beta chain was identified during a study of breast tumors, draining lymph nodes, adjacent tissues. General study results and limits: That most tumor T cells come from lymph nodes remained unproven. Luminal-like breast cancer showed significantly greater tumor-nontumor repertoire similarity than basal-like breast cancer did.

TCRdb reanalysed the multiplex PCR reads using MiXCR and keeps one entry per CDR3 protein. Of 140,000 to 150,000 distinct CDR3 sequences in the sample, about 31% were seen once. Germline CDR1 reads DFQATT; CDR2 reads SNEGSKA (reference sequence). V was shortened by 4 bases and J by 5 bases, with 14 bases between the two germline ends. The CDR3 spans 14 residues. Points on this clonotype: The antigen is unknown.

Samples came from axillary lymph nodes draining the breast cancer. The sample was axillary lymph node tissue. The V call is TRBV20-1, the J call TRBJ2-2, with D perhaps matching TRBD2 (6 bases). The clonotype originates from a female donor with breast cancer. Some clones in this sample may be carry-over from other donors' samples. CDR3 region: CSATAGRETGELFF. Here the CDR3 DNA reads TGCAGTGCTACGGCGGGGCGGGAAACCGGGGAGCTGTTTTTT.